These T cell receptor beta chains were read from a single sample in a study of T cell responses to AZD1222 COVID-19 vaccine. Libraries were prepared by immunoSEQ multiplex PCR; TCRdb keeps only in-frame clonotypes and omits some of them. The sample records 44,000 or so clones, about 83% being singletons. Here the sequenced sample was peripheral blood, taken on day 0 of AZD1222 vaccination. These receptors came from an adult in good health. CDR3s include the opening cysteine and the closing phenylalanine or tryptophan. The D gene is left open where the match is weak. Rows give clone size only sometimes, using once, few, many, or a class for an expanded clone.

v_gene	j_gene	d_gene	abundance	CDR3aa	CDR3nt
TRBV19	TRBJ2-1	-	-	CASLPGGGAAGEQFF	TGTGCCAGTCTCCCCGGTGGGGGGGCCGCGGGGGAGCAGTTCTTC
TRBV28	TRBJ2-1	-	-	CASRPGGGRSYNEQFF	TGTGCCAGCAGACCGGGTGGGGGACGCTCCTACAATGAGCAGTTCTTC
TRBV7-9	TRBJ2-7	TRBD2	-	CASSSISLAGGHEQYF	TGTGCCAGCAGCTCAATCTCACTAGCGGGAGGCCACGAGCAGTACTTC
TRBV6-5	TRBJ1-3	TRBD1	-	CASSLDRVGNTIYF	TGTGCCAGCAGCCTGGACAGGGTTGGAAACACCATATATTTT
TRBV6-5	TRBJ1-6	-	-	CASSYATGMGSPLHF	TGTGCCAGCAGTTACGCGACAGGCATGGGTTCACCCCTCCACTTT
TRBV3-1/TRBV3-2	TRBJ2-5	-	-	CASSQTEFLGRAETQYF	TGTGCCAGCAGCCAAACGGAGTTCCTGGGCAGGGCGGAGACCCAGTACTTC
TRBV6-1	TRBJ1-2	-	-	CASKINRDYGYTF	TGTGCCAGCAAGATAAACAGGGACTATGGCTACACCTTC
TRBV7-2	TRBJ2-7	-	-	CASSPLTVSYEQYF	TGTGCCAGCAGCCCGCTGACAGTATCCTACGAGCAGTACTTC
TRBV30	TRBJ1-4	-	-	CAWSARTGEKLFF	TGTGCCTGGAGTGCCCGGACCGGCGAAAAACTGTTTTTT
TRBV30	TRBJ2-1	TRBD2	-	CAWSVGLAGVNEQFF	TGTGCCTGGAGTGTCGGGCTAGCGGGAGTCAATGAGCAGTTCTTC
TRBV27	TRBJ2-2	-	-	CASSPGQRNTGELFF	TGTGCCAGCAGCCCCGGACAGAGGAACACCGGGGAGCTGTTTTTT
TRBV23-1	TRBJ1-1	-	-	CPAAGGRGSEAFF	TGCCCTGCCGCAGGCGGCAGGGGCTCTGAAGCTTTCTTT
TRBV2	TRBJ2-5	-	-	CASMPTGLGTQYF	TGTGCCAGCATGCCGACTGGGCTAGGGACCCAGTACTTC
TRBV6-5	TRBJ2-3	-	-	CASSPGRYTDTQYF	TGTGCCAGCAGCCCGGGACGTTACACAGATACGCAGTATTTT
TRBV7-2	TRBJ1-1	-	-	CASRSRTANTEAFF	TGTGCCAGCAGGTCTCGGACAGCGAACACTGAAGCTTTCTTT
TRBV4-3	TRBJ2-3	TRBD2	-	CASSQQLADTQYF	TGCGCCAGCAGCCAACAACTAGCGGATACGCAGTATTTT
TRBV10-3	TRBJ2-5	TRBD2	-	CAISERGIAGVQETQYF	TGTGCCATCAGTGAGAGGGGGATAGCGGGGGTACAAGAGACCCAGTACTTC
TRBV11-2	TRBJ1-2	-	-	CASSQGLAGGYTF	TGTGCCAGCAGCCAAGGTTTAGCGGGGGGCTACACCTTC
TRBV5-1	TRBJ2-3	-	-	CASSLRFGVVDTQYF	TGCGCCAGCAGCTTGCGCTTCGGGGTTGTAGATACGCAGTATTTT
TRBV9	TRBJ1-4	TRBD1	once	CASSAGTGGEKLFF	TGTGCCAGCAGCGCCGGGACAGGGGGCGAAAAACTGTTTTTT
TRBV7-9	TRBJ2-5	-	-	CASSLVVIRERKETQYF	TGTGCCAGCAGCTTAGTTGTTATACGAGAGAGAAAAGAGACCCAGTACTTC
TRBV20-1	TRBJ2-1	-	-	CSASSGTEQFF	TGCAGTGCTAGTAGTGGTACTGAGCAGTTCTTC
TRBV19	TRBJ1-5	-	-	CASTTPAGGQPQHF	TGTGCCAGTACCACCCCGGCCGGTGGTCAGCCCCAGCATTTT
TRBV28	TRBJ1-2	TRBD1	-	CASSNGQGGYGYTF	TGTGCCAGCAGTAATGGACAGGGGGGGTATGGCTACACCTTC
TRBV5-6	TRBJ2-2	-	-	CASSLNPANTGELFF	TGTGCCAGCAGCTTGAACCCCGCCAACACCGGGGAGCTGTTTTTT
TRBV6-5	TRBJ1-1	-	-	CASVSGAVGTEAFF	TGTGCCAGCGTTTCAGGGGCAGTGGGAACTGAAGCTTTCTTT
TRBV13	TRBJ2-5	TRBD2	-	CASSLRRLAGQETQYF	TGTGCCAGCAGCTTACGACGACTAGCGGGACAAGAGACCCAGTACTTC
TRBV28	TRBJ2-3	TRBD2	-	CASRSGISTDTQYF	TGTGCCAGCAGAAGCGGGATTAGCACAGATACGCAGTATTTT
TRBV4-2	TRBJ2-6	-	-	CASSPNAPTGANVLTF	TGTGCCAGCAGCCCTAATGCACCCACTGGGGCCAACGTCCTGACTTTC
TRBV7-2	TRBJ2-2	-	-	CASSSGGGNGELFF	TGTGCCAGCAGCTCTGGTGGGGGGAACGGGGAGCTGTTTTTT
TRBV23-1	TRBJ2-1	TRBD2	-	CASSWTGGLAGGPPGSYNEQFF	TGCGCCAGCAGTTGGACAGGGGGTCTAGCGGGAGGGCCGCCCGGCTCCTACAATGAGCAGTTCTTC
TRBV4-3	TRBJ2-7	-	-	CASSQARHSSYEQYF	TGCGCCAGCAGCCAAGCGCGGCACTCCTCCTACGAGCAGTACTTC
TRBV19	TRBJ2-3	-	-	CASSHGGYGSTDTQYF	TGTGCCAGTAGTCATGGGGGATACGGGAGCACAGATACGCAGTATTTT
TRBV14	TRBJ2-2	TRBD1	-	CASSQDWDRSLAGELFF	TGTGCCAGCAGCCAAGATTGGGACAGATCATTAGCCGGGGAGCTGTTTTTT
TRBV19	TRBJ1-5	TRBD1	-	CASSDSRDRVFGNQPQHF	TGTGCCAGTAGTGATTCCCGGGACAGGGTGTTTGGAAATCAGCCCCAGCATTTT
TRBV10-1	TRBJ2-1	-	-	CASSDSRDEQFF	TGCGCCAGCAGTGACTCCAGGGATGAGCAGTTCTTC
TRBV3-1/TRBV3-2	TRBJ1-2	-	-	CASSQGLTGRANYGYTF	TGTGCCAGCAGCCAAGGCCTCACAGGGAGAGCTAACTATGGCTACACCTTC
TRBV30	TRBJ2-3	TRBD1	-	CAWTVRGRADTQYF	TGTGCCTGGACCGTAAGGGGGCGCGCAGATACGCAGTATTTT
TRBV5-1	TRBJ2-7	-	-	CASSLDDIYYEQYF	TGCGCCAGCAGCTTGGATGACATATACTACGAGCAGTACTTC
TRBV2	TRBJ2-3	TRBD2	-	CASRDGTSGLTDTQYF	TGTGCCAGCAGAGACGGGACTAGCGGTCTCACAGATACGCAGTATTTT
TRBV27	TRBJ2-3	-	-	CASSASRTADTQYF	TGTGCCAGCAGTGCATCCCGGACGGCAGATACGCAGTATTTT
TRBV12-3/TRBV12-4	TRBJ2-1	-	-	CASSFLGEEFF	TGTGCCAGCAGTTTCTTGGGGGAGGAGTTCTTC
TRBV28	TRBJ2-1	TRBD2	-	CASSLSDGRVGYNEQFF	TGTGCCAGCAGCCTTTCAGACGGGAGGGTAGGATACAATGAGCAGTTCTTC
TRBV4-1	TRBJ1-2	-	-	CASSLTGHVDYGYTF	TGCGCCAGCAGCCTTACGGGGCACGTGGACTATGGCTACACCTTC
TRBV11-1	TRBJ1-1	-	-	CASSLSSLNTEAFF	TGTGCCAGCAGCTTATCGAGTTTGAACACTGAAGCTTTCTTT
TRBV5-1	TRBJ1-3	-	-	CASSLAGFSGNTIYF	TGCGCCAGCAGCTTGGCTGGATTCTCTGGAAACACCATATATTTT
TRBV24-1	TRBJ2-1	-	few	CATSDLPQTGLSNEQFF	TGTGCCACCAGTGATTTGCCCCAGACAGGCCTTAGCAATGAGCAGTTCTTC
TRBV2	TRBJ1-1	-	-	CASSERATNTEAFF	TGTGCCAGCAGTGAGAGGGCTACGAACACTGAAGCTTTCTTT
TRBV27	TRBJ2-7	-	-	CASSPLQGRGGEQYF	TGTGCCAGCAGCCCATTACAGGGTAGGGGGGGTGAGCAGTACTTC
TRBV6-5	TRBJ2-3	TRBD1	few	CASSTGTGRTDTQYF	TGTGCCAGCAGTACTGGGACAGGCCGCACAGATACGCAGTATTTT
TRBV6-2/TRBV6-3	TRBJ2-5	-	few	CASSPKGTQYF	TGTGCCAGCAGTCCCAAGGGGACCCAGTACTTC
TRBV3-1/TRBV3-2	TRBJ2-1	-	-	CASSQDGSSPGNEQFF	TGTGCCAGCAGCCAAGATGGGTCTAGCCCGGGCAATGAGCAGTTCTTC
TRBV15	TRBJ1-1	-	-	CATSREEAGKSNTEAFF	TGTGCCACCAGCAGAGAGGAGGCGGGCAAGTCGAACACTGAAGCTTTCTTT
TRBV28	TRBJ1-5	-	-	CASSRRRDQPQHF	TGTGCCAGCAGCCGTCGGAGGGATCAGCCCCAGCATTTT
TRBV25-1	TRBJ2-1	TRBD2	-	CASRGGYNEQFF	TGTGCCAGTAGGGGAGGGTACAATGAGCAGTTCTTC